This is a list of T cell receptor beta chains from one sample in a study of metastatic and nonmetastatic thyroid tumors. TCRdb ran MiXCR on the PCR reads. The sample has fewer than 15,000 clones; roughly 28% are singletons. The specimen sequenced was tumor tissue. The receptors shown here come from a female donor with papillary thyroid cancer or a benign thyroid nodule (not recorded which). Some clones in this sample may be carry-over from other donors' samples. Each CDR3 is given with its conserved first and last residue. The order of the fields is clone size, V gene, J gene, CDR3 protein. For some rows the clone size is stated as once, few or many, or as a class when expanded; others skip it.

size: many; V: TRBV12-3/TRBV12-4; J: TRBJ2-2; CDR3: CASREQVRGTGELFF
size: few; V: TRBV5-6; J: TRBJ2-5; CDR3: CASSSDSGIETQYF
size: medium-sized; V: TRBV11-2; J: TRBJ1-2; CDR3: CASSPGPRYGYTF
size: -; V: TRBV30; J: TRBJ1-1; CDR3: CALTPVGHTEAFF
size: -; V: TRBV6-5; J: TRBJ2-2; CDR3: CASSSRSRTGTTGELFF
size: -; V: TRBV6-1; J: TRBJ2-2; CDR3: CASSEGQGGAGELFF
size: many; V: TRBV4-2; J: TRBJ1-3; CDR3: CASSQEDRAGNTIYF
size: medium-sized; V: TRBV20-1; J: TRBJ1-4; CDR3: CSARDSQVLFANEKLFF
size: many; V: TRBV5-1; J: TRBJ2-1; CDR3: CASRGRPDEQFF
size: -; V: TRBV7-2; J: TRBJ2-3; CDR3: CASSRKGQDTQYF
size: medium-sized; V: TRBV12-3/TRBV12-4; J: TRBJ2-3; CDR3: CASSPLADTQYF
size: medium-sized; V: TRBV28; J: TRBJ2-7; CDR3: CASSPGRRWYF
size: medium-sized; V: TRBV24-1; J: TRBJ2-2; CDR3: CATSDLYTGELFF
size: few; V: TRBV6-2/TRBV6-3; J: TRBJ1-2; CDR3: CASILWTGIDGYTF
size: few; V: TRBV6-1; J: TRBJ2-3; CDR3: CASTMDRGHIDTQYF
size: many; V: TRBV30; J: TRBJ1-1; CDR3: CAWNLVTEAFF
size: many; V: TRBV6-4; J: TRBJ2-1; CDR3: CASSDSGGPQFF
size: many; V: TRBV4-1; J: TRBJ2-5; CDR3: CASSQGTSGSRETQYF
size: medium-sized; V: TRBV4-1; J: TRBJ2-7; CDR3: CASSHEGTAYEQYF
size: -; V: TRBV10-2; J: TRBJ2-5; CDR3: CASSGPEKTQYF
size: many; V: TRBV7-3; J: TRBJ2-6; CDR3: CASSLMVLGANVLTF
size: medium-sized; V: TRBV18; J: TRBJ1-1; CDR3: CASSPGQGRNTEAFF
size: -; V: TRBV11-2; J: TRBJ2-1; CDR3: CASSLGAESYNEQFF
size: many; V: TRBV5-6; J: TRBJ2-4; CDR3: CASSFYRGYPFLAKNIQYF